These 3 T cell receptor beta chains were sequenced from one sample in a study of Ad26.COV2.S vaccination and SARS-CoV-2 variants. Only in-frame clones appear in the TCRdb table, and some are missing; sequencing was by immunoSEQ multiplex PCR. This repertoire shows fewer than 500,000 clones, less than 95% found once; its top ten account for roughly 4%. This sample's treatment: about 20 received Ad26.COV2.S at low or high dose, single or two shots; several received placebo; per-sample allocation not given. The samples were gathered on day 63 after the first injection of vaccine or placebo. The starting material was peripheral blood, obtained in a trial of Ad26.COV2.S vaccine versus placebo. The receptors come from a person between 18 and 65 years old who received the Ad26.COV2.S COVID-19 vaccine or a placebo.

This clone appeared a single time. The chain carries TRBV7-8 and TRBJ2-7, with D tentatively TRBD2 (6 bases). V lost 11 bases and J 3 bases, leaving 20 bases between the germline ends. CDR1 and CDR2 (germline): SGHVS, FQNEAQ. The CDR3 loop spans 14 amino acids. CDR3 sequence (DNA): TGTGCCGTTAGAAGGACGCAGGAGGGCTACGAGCAGTACTTC. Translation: CAVRRTQEGYEQYF.

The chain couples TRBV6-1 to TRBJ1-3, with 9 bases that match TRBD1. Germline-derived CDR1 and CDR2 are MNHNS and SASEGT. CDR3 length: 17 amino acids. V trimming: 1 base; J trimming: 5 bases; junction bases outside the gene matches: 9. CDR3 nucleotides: TGTGCCAGCAGTGAAGGGACAGGGGCCCTCGATAGAAACACCATATATTTT. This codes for CASSEGTGALDRNTIYF.

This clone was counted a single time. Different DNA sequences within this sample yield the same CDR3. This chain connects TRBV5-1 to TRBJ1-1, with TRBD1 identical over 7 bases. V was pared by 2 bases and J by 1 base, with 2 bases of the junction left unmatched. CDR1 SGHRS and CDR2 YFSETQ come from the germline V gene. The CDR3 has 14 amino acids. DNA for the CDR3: TGCGCCAGCAGCTTAGGGACAGCGAACACTGAAGCTTTCTTT. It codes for CASSLGTANTEAFF. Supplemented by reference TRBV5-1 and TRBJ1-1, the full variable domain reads KAGVTQTPRYLIKTRGQQVTLSCSPISGHRSVSWYQQTPGQGLQFLFEYFSETQRNKGNFPGRFSGRQFSNSRSEMNVSTLELGDSALYLCASSLGTANTEAFFGQGTRLTVV.